The clone carrying this T cell receptor beta chain was counted ten times or more. These data originate in a study of prognosis after radiotherapy for stage I lung cancer. Multiplex PCR, run in two rounds, amplified TCR beta CDR3 from genomic DNA. Primers (each specific to one TRBV or TRBJ gene) were used in first-round PCR. TCRdb re-called the multiplex PCR reads with MiXCR, one entry per CDR3 protein. The sample yields about 18,000 distinct CDR3 sequences, 45% to 70% seen once. This clonotype was sampled from a donor at least 50 years old with non-small cell lung cancer. The sample was PBMCs, taken before or after stereotactic body radiation therapy (not recorded which).

The CDR3 region is CASSLGQGAYNEQFF. For the CDR3, the DNA is TGTGCCAGCAGCCTGGGACAGGGAGCCTACAATGAGCAGTTCTTC. The chain links TRBV5-6 to TRBJ2-1; 9 bases are shared with TRBD1. This CDR3 contains 15 residues. Germline loops: CDR1 SGHDT, CDR2 YYEEEE. Unmatched junction bases numbered 4, after V lost 4 bases and J lost 2 bases.